A selection of T cell receptor beta chains follows, all from one sample in a study of long-term antiretroviral therapy in people with HIV. Libraries were prepared by immunoSEQ multiplex PCR; TCRdb keeps only in-frame clonotypes and omits some of them. The table shows 25,000 to 30,000 clones, with about four fifths occurring only once. This material consisted of unsorted PBMCs, taken 0.4 years after starting antiretroviral therapy. The receptors shown here come from a man aged 18 to 35 with HIV. Both conserved end residues are part of each CDR3. D genes are given only for firm matches. Only some rows state a clone size, as once, few, many or a class for expanded clones.

V gene	J gene	clone size	D gene	CDR3 protein	CDR3 DNA
TRBV7-6	TRBJ1-5	.	.	CASSLEAGSNQPQHF	TGTGCCAGCAGCTTAGAGGCAGGGAGCAATCAGCCCCAGCATTTT
TRBV21-1	TRBJ2-7	.	.	CASSKSDRGLYEQYF	TGTGCCAGCAGCAAATCCGACAGGGGGCTTTACGAGCAGTACTTC
TRBV4-3	TRBJ2-1	.	TRBD2	CASSPRLAGAYNEQFF	TGCGCCAGCAGCCCGAGATTAGCGGGAGCCTACAATGAGCAGTTCTTC
TRBV6-5	TRBJ2-7	.	.	CASSYQGYEQYF	TGTGCCAGCAGTTATCAGGGCTACGAGCAGTACTTC
TRBV4-1	TRBJ2-1	few	.	CASSQDSRGWYNEQFF	TGCGCCAGCAGCCAAGATAGCAGGGGTTGGTACAATGAGCAGTTCTTC
TRBV28	TRBJ1-5	.	.	CASSFGARGGQPQHF	TGTGCCAGCAGTTTCGGGGCCAGGGGAGGTCAGCCCCAGCATTTT
TRBV2	TRBJ2-7	.	.	CASSRKGNLYF	TGTGCCAGCAGTAGAAAGGGTAACCTGTACTTC
TRBV10-2	TRBJ2-1	.	.	CASRTTGPPQIGEFF	TGCGCCAGCAGAACAACAGGGCCCCCGCAAATCGGGGAGTTCTTC
TRBV5-6	TRBJ2-3	.	.	CASSLDTGGMDTQYF	TGTGCCAGCAGCTTGGATACAGGAGGCATGGATACGCAGTATTTT
TRBV27	TRBJ1-4	.	.	CASSPLRGRDNEKLFF	TGTGCCAGCAGTCCTCTGCGGGGCAGGGATAATGAAAAACTGTTTTTT
TRBV19	TRBJ1-1	.	.	CASSIRPRAPNTEAFF	TGTGCCAGTAGTATCCGACCCCGGGCCCCAAACACTGAAGCTTTCTTT
TRBV7-7	TRBJ2-3	.	.	CASSLAGDTDTQYF	TGTGCCAGCAGCTTAGCGGGGGACACAGATACGCAGTATTTT
TRBV27	TRBJ1-6	.	.	CASSLGGRRSPLHF	TGTGCCAGCTCCCTCGGGGGGCGTCGATCACCCCTCCACTTT
TRBV9	TRBJ2-2	.	TRBD1	CASSVGRTGRNTGELFF	TGTGCCAGCAGCGTAGGAAGGACAGGCAGGAACACCGGGGAGCTGTTTTTT
TRBV6-6	TRBJ2-1	.	TRBD2	CASSYDLAGEGCEQFF	TGTGCCAGCAGTTACGACCTAGCGGGAGAGGGGTGTGAGCAGTTCTTC
TRBV5-1	TRBJ1-2	.	TRBD1	CASSLGQGALSYGYTF	TGCGCCAGCAGCTTAGGACAGGGGGCGCTTAGCTATGGCTACACCTTC
TRBV7-8	TRBJ2-7	.	TRBD1	CASSLVAGGIYEQYF	TGTGCCAGCAGCTTAGTTGCAGGGGGCATCTACGAGCAGTACTTC